Given below is one T cell receptor beta chain in context. Its antigen is unidentified. MiXCR was run by TCRdb on the 5' RACE reads, yielding one entry per CDR3 protein. Among approximately 300,000 distinct CDR3 sequences, roughly 8% were seen once, and the ten largest hold 22%. The CDR3 contains 16 residues. V shed 6 bases and J 8 bases; nucleotides not matched to a gene: 12. Per germline, CDR1 SGHVS and CDR2 FNYEAQ. The data were obtained in a study of T-cell memory formation after mild COVID-19. General study findings and limits: Cross-reactive memory apparently joined, as some responding clones appeared in pre-infection memory.

The receptor comes from a man aged 18 to 29 who had mild COVID-19 (a few samples of this study predate the infection). Cell type and time point are not known. Sample: PBMCs or a T cell subset sorted from them (not recorded which). The V gene is TRBV7-6, the J gene TRBJ2-4; 11 bases agree with TRBD2. The DNA of the CDR3 is TGTGCCAGCAGTCCTGGCCTAGCGGGGGGTGGGGACATTCAGTACTTC. Encoded protein: CASSPGLAGGGDIQYF.